These T cell receptor beta chains were read from a single sample in a study of cytomegalovirus exposure and HLA in healthy donors. TCRdb's copy holds only in-frame clones and misses some; the assay was immunoSEQ multiplex PCR. This sample has some 160,000 clones; around 72% occur once, and the top ten carry 2% to 2.5%. Sequenced input: PBMCs. The receptors were gathered from a man aged 35 to 55 in good health and CMV-seronegative. The CDR3 runs from the conserved cysteine through the conserved F or W. The D gene is left open where the match is weak.

j_call v_call cdr3_length d_call cdr3_aa
TRBJ2-7 TRBV7-9 14 NA CASSSRTHHYEQYF
TRBJ2-1 TRBV29-1 14 NA CSVGGHGVYNEQFF
TRBJ2-3 TRBV5-5 11 NA CASSFGDTQYF
TRBJ2-3 TRBV9 16 NA CASTPGGWQSTDTQYF
TRBJ1-5 TRBV4-2 15 TRBD1 CASSQETGGNQPQHF
TRBJ2-7 TRBV5-5 12 NA CASSLATYEQYF
TRBJ1-1 TRBV15 16 TRBD1 CATSKPGTGLNTEAFF
TRBJ1-6 TRBV30 16 TRBD1 CAWSAGQALGNSPLHF
TRBJ1-4 TRBV13 15 NA CASSDRGGGDEKLFF
TRBJ2-1 TRBV2 14 NA CASSGGSSYNEQFF
TRBJ2-1 TRBV15 16 NA CATSRDRLSSYNEQFF
TRBJ2-3 TRBV5-8 14 NA CATSWALSTDTQYF
TRBJ2-7 TRBV7-6 15 NA CASSLQPGQSYEQYF
TRBJ1-3 TRBV9 16 TRBD1 CASSMTGGHSGNTIYF
TRBJ2-5 TRBV19 13 NA CASSIGHRETQYF
TRBJ2-7 TRBV10-3 14 TRBD1 CAIRPGQGPYEQYF
TRBJ2-7 TRBV6-1 13 TRBD1 CASSRQGNYEQYF
TRBJ1-2 TRBV2 15 TRBD1 CASKSGTGVYYGYTF
TRBJ2-1 TRBV9 13 TRBD2 CASSGGLAGEQFF
TRBJ2-6 TRBV18 17 NA CASSPTQASAGANVLTF
TRBJ2-1 TRBV6-6 12 NA CASRLSFDEQFF
TRBJ2-7 TRBV5-4 13 NA CATPGLSSDEQYF
TRBJ2-1 TRBV7-8 15 TRBD2 CASSPRLAAYNEQFF
TRBJ2-7 TRBV18 13 NA CASSPRQNYEQYF
TRBJ2-7 TRBV5-1 16 NA CASSLGPGTRAYEQYF
TRBJ2-2 TRBV2 14 TRBD2 CASRGLVLSGELFF
TRBJ2-7 TRBV28 14 NA CASSFNRAPYEQYF
TRBJ1-5 TRBV19 15 NA CASSTTGSSNQPQHF
TRBJ2-1 TRBV6-5 14 NA CASSGFRGGNEQFF
TRBJ2-1 TRBV25-1 13 TRBD1 CASSGQTGGGKFF
TRBJ1-4 TRBV18 16 NA CASSPLKDSDNEKLFF
TRBJ2-1 TRBV29-1 14 TRBD2 CSVGTSGGYNEQFF
TRBJ2-1 TRBV19 15 NA CASSITLEPPNEQFF
TRBJ2-5 TRBV27 14 TRBD2 CATSDSGTQETQYF
TRBJ1-1 TRBV19 13 NA CASSIGQNTEAFF
TRBJ2-2 TRBV5-1 16 TRBD1 CASSLRTGRHTGELFF
TRBJ2-6 TRBV9 17 NA CASSHPRGTPGANVLTF
TRBJ2-1 TRBV27 14 NA CASSLLGGYNEQFF
TRBJ2-1 TRBV15 15 TRBD2 CATSSGPAGGVEQFF
TRBJ2-3 TRBV23-1 17 TRBD1 CASSQNPRDSNTDTQYF
TRBJ2-1 TRBV5-1 15 NA CASSYDISSYNEQFF
TRBJ2-6 TRBV5-8 18 TRBD2 CASSLLAGGPPGANVLTF
TRBJ2-7 TRBV29-1 13 TRBD2 CSVEGLAGGEQYF
TRBJ2-5 TRBV5-4 14 NA CASSLEADQETQYF
TRBJ1-1 TRBV7-3 15 TRBD1 CASSLSTGLNTEAFF
TRBJ1-5 TRBV7-9 13 TRBD1 CASSQGGDQPQHF
TRBJ2-1 TRBV13 14 TRBD2 CASSLAGLYNEQFF